Reported below is one T cell receptor (beta chain). Its specificity is not known. This sample is part of a study of T-cell memory formation after mild COVID-19. Study-level background: TCR clusters were mostly confined to one donor each. General study findings and limits: Nothing showed for sure that second-wave clones peaking on day 37 were SARS-CoV-2 specific. Clones contracting across day 15 to 85 had a balanced CD4/CD8 profile; later expanding clones leaned CD4+.

Each CDR3 protein is one row after TCRdb ran MiXCR on the 5' RACE reads. The sample carries about 470,000 distinct CDR3 sequences, 15% to 20% recorded once. The sequencing input was PBMCs or a T cell subset sorted from them (not recorded which). The source of this sequence is an adult woman who had mild COVID-19 (a few samples of this study predate the infection). Cell type and time point are not known.

The CDR3 coding sequence is TGTGCCACCAGTGATGGGGGACGCAACCAGCAGTACTTC. Translated: CATSDGGRNQQYF. The rearrangement joins TRBV24-1 to TRBJ2-7; D may match TRBD1 or TRBD2 (5 bases each). The CDR3 is 13 residues long. V was shortened by 3 bases and J by 8 bases, with 13 bases between the two germline ends. The germline gives CDR1 KGHDR, CDR2 SFDVKD.